These 28 T cell receptor beta chains were sequenced from one sample in a study of cytomegalovirus exposure and HLA in healthy donors. In the PCR, 60 Vbeta and 13 Jbeta primers were used. Profiling relied on immunoSEQ multiplex PCR, and the TCRdb table lists in-frame clones only, not all of them. The sample has 170,000 or so clones; roughly 86% are singletons. Sequenced: PBMCs. These receptors were collected from a girl aged 5-17 years in good health and CMV-seropositive.

This chain links TRBV7-2 with TRBJ1-1, with no clear D. CDR1 is SGHTA and CDR2 is FQGNSA in the germline V gene. The CDR3 spans 14 residues. The V and J ends lost 6 bases and 0 bases respectively, with 11 bases between them. The CDR3 spells CASSRTEMNTEAFF. The CDR3 region has the DNA TGTGCCAGCAGTCGTACAGAAATGAACACTGAAGCTTTCTTT.

The chain recombines TRBV11-2 with TRBJ2-3, with 7 positions matching TRBD1. The CDR3 has 17 residues. The germline V gene encodes CDR1 SGHAT and CDR2 FQNNGV. V gave up 1 base and J gave up 1 base; unmatched junction bases: 8. CDR3 nucleotide sequence: TGTGCCAGCAGCTTAGTGAAGATGACAGGGCGCACAGATACGCAGTATTTT. Its translation is CASSLVKMTGRTDTQYF. Looking up the rest from reference TRBV11-2 and TRBJ2-3 gives the full variable domain: EAGVAQSPRYKIIEKRQSVAFWCNPISGHATLYWYQQILGQGPKLLIQFQNNGVVDDSQLPKDRFSAERLKGVDSTLKIQPAKLEDSAVYLCASSLVKMTGRTDTQYFGPGTRLTVL.

This clone was observed a handful of times. The chain joins TRBV30 to TRBJ1-2; possibly TRBD1 for D (5 bases). V was clipped by 1 base and J by 7 bases, with 10 bases between them. The CDR3 covers 12 residues. The V gene's germline CDR1 is GTSNPN and CDR2 SVGIG (reference sequence). The CDR3 spells CAWSGRAAGYTF. Written as DNA, the CDR3 is TGTGCCTGGAGTGGCAGGGCCGCTGGCTACACCTTC.

CDR3 in amino acids: CASDRTGIFHEQYF. The CDR3 DNA reads as TGTGCTAGCGATAGGACAGGGATCTTCCACGAGCAGTACTTC. The V call is TRBV2, the J call TRBJ2-7; 8 nucleotides agree with TRBD1. This CDR3 comprises 14 residues. The germline CDR1 and CDR2 sequences are SNHLY and FYNNEI.

This chain joins TRBV27 and TRBJ1-2; tentative D call: TRBD1 (6 bases). This CDR3 comprises 13 residues. The germline CDR1 and CDR2 sequences are MNHEY and SMNVEV (reference sequence). V was shortened by 2 bases and J by 6 bases, with 10 bases between the two germline ends. DNA for the CDR3: TGTGCCAGCAGTTTAGGACAGAGAGATGGCTACACCTTC. Protein sequence: CASSLGQRDGYTF.

This clone was observed a few times. This chain links TRBV5-6 with TRBJ1-6, with 11 bases matching TRBD1. Germline lookup yields CDR1 SGHDT and CDR2 YYEEEE. V shed 3 bases and J 8 bases; nucleotides not matched to a gene: 16. The CDR3 has 19 amino acids. This CDR3 reads CASSSWTGGDIDRDSPLHF. DNA of the CDR3: TGTGCCAGCAGCTCGTGGACAGGGGGCGACATAGACAGGGATTCACCCCTCCACTTT.

The rearrangement uses TRBV5-1 and TRBJ2-7; the match to TRBD1 covers 10 bases. Germline CDR1 is SGHRS and CDR2 is YFSETQ. The CDR3 covers 15 residues. The V and J ends lost 0 bases and 3 bases, in that order; junction bases with no gene match: 3. CDR3: CASSLGQGAYYEQYF. CDR3 nucleotides: TGCGCCAGCAGCTTGGGACAGGGGGCTTACTACGAGCAGTACTTC. Full variable domain (remainder filled in from reference TRBV5-1 and TRBJ2-7): KAGVTQTPRYLIKTRGQQVTLSCSPISGHRSVSWYQQTPGQGLQFLFEYFSETQRNKGNFPGRFSGRQFSNSRSEMNVSTLELGDSALYLCASSLGQGAYYEQYFGPGTRLTVT.

V gene TRBV28 combines with J gene TRBJ1-2, with TRBD1 matching 11 bases. Per the germline V gene, CDR1 is MDHEN and CDR2 is SYDVKM. The J segment lost 3 bases and the V segment lost 2 bases, leaving 5 bases of the junction unmatched. The CDR3 totals 16 residues. The CDR3 DNA reads as TGTGCCAGCAGTTTACTACCGGGACAGGGGGACTATGGCTACACCTTC. Protein: CASSLLPGQGDYGYTF.

This clone has just one count. The chain couples TRBV11-2 to TRBJ2-4; 9 nucleotides match TRBD1. This CDR3 spans 16 amino acids. V lost 1 base to trimming and J lost 7 bases; unmatched junction nucleotides: 8. Germline CDR1 SGHAT, CDR2 FQNNGV. Here the CDR3 DNA reads TGTGCCAGCAGCTTAGGCTCCACAGGGGGCCGTAACATTCAGTACTTC. It encodes CASSLGSTGGRNIQYF. The full variable domain, its missing parts supplied by reference TRBV11-2 and TRBJ2-4, is EAGVAQSPRYKIIEKRQSVAFWCNPISGHATLYWYQQILGQGPKLLIQFQNNGVVDDSQLPKDRFSAERLKGVDSTLKIQPAKLEDSAVYLCASSLGSTGGRNIQYFGAGTRLSVL.

For this clone: A read error is likely, as this CDR3 ends without the conserved phenylalanine or tryptophan. The chain couples TRBV27 to TRBJ1-1; the D gene is possibly TRBD1 (6 bases). The CDR3 spans 16 residues. V lost 5 bases to trimming and J lost 0 bases, with 16 bases between them. CDR1 is MNHEY, CDR2 SMNVEV, per germline (reference sequence). The CDR3 loop is CASSKFGQIMNTEAFL. CDR3 nucleotide sequence: TGTGCCAGCAGTAAGTTCGGACAGATCATGAACACTGAAGCTTTCCTT.

This clone is a singleton in its sample. V is TRBV11-2 and J is TRBJ2-3; 14 positions agree with TRBD2. The germline V gene encodes CDR1 SGHAT and CDR2 FQNNGV. CDR3 length equals 17 residues. V lost 0 bases to trimming and J lost 4 bases; unmatched junction nucleotides: 3. CDR3 bases: TGTGCCAGCAGCTTAGAGTTGACTAGCGGGGGGGCAGATACGCAGTATTTT. This translates into CASSLELTSGGADTQYF.

This clone was found a few times. The chain has TRBV28 and TRBJ2-7; tentative D call: TRBD1 (5 bases). The V gene's germline CDR1 is MDHEN and CDR2 SYDVKM. This CDR3 contains 13 residues. Trimming took 3 bases from V and 1 from J, leaving 7 bases between them. In nucleotides, the CDR3 is TGTGCCAGCAGTTTCGACAGTTCCTACGAGCAGTACTTC. Protein sequence: CASSFDSSYEQYF.

The J gene is TRBJ1-1, the V gene TRBV5-1; TRBD1 aligns across 9 bases. This CDR3 is 15 amino acids long. Germline CDR1 and CDR2: SGHRS and YFSETQ. V shed 2 bases, J shed 4 bases, and the junction held 6 bases outside the gene matches. CDR3 DNA sequence: TGCGCCAGCAGCTTAGAGACAGGGGGGAGCACTGAAGCTTTCTTT. Encoded protein: CASSLETGGSTEAFF. Based on the CDR3 plus reference TRBV5-1 and TRBJ1-1, the full variable domain is KAGVTQTPRYLIKTRGQQVTLSCSPISGHRSVSWYQQTPGQGLQFLFEYFSETQRNKGNFPGRFSGRQFSNSRSEMNVSTLELGDSALYLCASSLETGGSTEAFFGQGTRLTVV.

This sequence joins TRBV28 and TRBJ1-2, with D perhaps TRBD1 (5 bases). The CDR3 is made up of 13 amino acids. Germline V gives CDR1 MDHEN, CDR2 SYDVKM. Between the trimmed V and J ends, which lost 7 bases and 14 bases, there was a span of 23 bases. The CDR3 nucleotides are TGTGCCAGCACCCCGGCGATAAGGGGAACTCGTACCTTC. It encodes CASTPAIRGTRTF.

The chain carries TRBV7-2 and TRBJ2-1; D may be TRBD1 (5 bases). In germline, CDR1 is SGHTA, CDR2 FQGNSA. Between the trimmed V and J ends, which lost 5 bases and 7 bases, there was a span of 21 bases. This CDR3 has 16 amino acids. This chain's CDR3 is CASSPSSSGMRNEQFF. The DNA for the CDR3 is TGTGCCAGCAGCCCCTCTTCGTCAGGGATGCGAAATGAGCAGTTCTTC. The variable domain in full, completed from reference TRBV7-2 and TRBJ2-1, reads GAGVSQSPSNKVTEKGKDVELRCDPISGHTALYWYRQSLGQGLEFLIYFQGNSAPDKSGLPSDRFSAERTGGSVSTLTIQRTQQEDSAVYLCASSPSSSGMRNEQFFGPGTRLTVL.

The chain employs TRBV29-1 and TRBJ2-1; tentatively, D is TRBD2 (5 bases). V was shortened by 7 bases and J by 7 bases, with 8 bases between the two germline ends. CDR3 length equals 10 residues. Germline lookup yields CDR1 SQVTM and CDR2 ANQGSEA. CDR3 sequence reads: CSARGNEQFF. CDR3 DNA: TGCAGCGCTCGGGGAAATGAGCAGTTCTTC.

This clone came up once. CDR3 sequence: CASSQDGSRGTYNEQFF. CDR3 sequence (DNA): TGCGCCAGCAGCCAAGATGGTAGCAGGGGGACGTACAATGAGCAGTTCTTC. This chain links TRBV4-1 with TRBJ2-1; 7 bases map to TRBD1. Germline V CDR1 and CDR2: MGHRA, YSYEKL. V dropped 0 bases and J dropped 4; count of bases not matched to a gene: 9. The CDR3 runs 17 residues.

The J gene is TRBJ1-2, the V gene TRBV6-5; D gene uncertain. V lost 0 bases to trimming and J lost 0 bases, with 5 bases between them. Germline V gives CDR1 MNHEY, CDR2 SVGAGI. The CDR3 covers 14 residues. The CDR3 region has the DNA TGTGCCAGCAGTTACTCGGCAGCTAACTATGGCTACACCTTC. Translated: CASSYSAANYGYTF.

This chain connects TRBV9 to TRBJ2-7; TRBD2 matches at 9 bases. Germline loops: CDR1 SGDLS, CDR2 YYNGEE. Trimming at V came to 0 bases and at J to 2 bases, leaving 6 bases not matched to a gene. The CDR3 has 16 residues. The CDR3 nucleotides are TGTGCCAGCAGCGTAGGTCCCATAGCGGGGGCCTACGAGCAGTACTTC. As protein: CASSVGPIAGAYEQYF.

The rearrangement uses TRBV4-2 and TRBJ1-1; the match to TRBD1 covers 10 bases. CDR3 length equals 16 residues. Germline V gene data show CDR1 as LGHNA and CDR2 as YNFKEQ. The V gene end was trimmed by 1 base and the J gene end by 5 bases; junction bases not matched to a gene: 7. CDR3 nucleotides: TGTGCCAGCAGCCAAGTGGACAGGGGGGAGTGGACTGAAGCTTTCTTT. Protein product: CASSQVDRGEWTEAFF.

This clone has just one count. The chain links TRBV9 to TRBJ1-1; a possible D gene is TRBD1 (6 bases). The V and J ends lost 7 bases and 0 bases respectively, with 13 bases between them. Germline V CDR1 and CDR2: SGDLS, YYNGEE. This CDR3 contains 14 residues. DNA for the CDR3: TGTGCCAGCGGGGGTACAGGGCTGAACACTGAAGCTTTCTTT. This sequence encodes CASGGTGLNTEAFF. Drawing the rest from reference TRBV9 and TRBJ1-1, the complete variable domain is DSGVTQTPKHLITATGQRVTLRCSPRSGDLSVYWYQQSLDQGLQFLIQYYNGEERAKGNILERFSAQQFPDLHSELNLSSLELGDSALYFCASGGTGLNTEAFFGQGTRLTVV.

The chain joins TRBV6-6 to TRBJ2-7; D ambiguous. CDR1 and CDR2 (germline): MNHNY, SVGAGI (reference sequence). The CDR3 contains 11 residues. Trimming removed 2 bases at V and 5 bases at J, with 4 bases between. This CDR3 reads CASSYGDEQYF. The CDR3, as DNA: TGTGCCAGCAGTTACGGAGACGAGCAGTACTTC.

V and J are TRBV7-9 and TRBJ1-1, with TRBD1 matching 7 bases. Germline-derived CDR1 and CDR2 are SEHNR and FQNEAQ (reference sequence). This CDR3 region has 13 residues. V lost 2 bases, J lost 7 bases, and 4 bases stayed unmatched. CDR3 sequence: CASSLYRGDEAFF. Here the CDR3 DNA reads TGTGCCAGCAGCTTATACAGGGGAGATGAAGCTTTCTTT.

The DNA for the CDR3 is TGTGCCAGCAGCCAACCGGGAGTCACTGAAGCTTTCTTT. It yields the protein CASSQPGVTEAFF. The chain recombines TRBV4-2 with TRBJ1-1; D uncertain. Germline values: CDR1 LGHNA, CDR2 YNFKEQ. The CDR3 length is 13 residues. The germline V and J ends were trimmed by 2 bases and 4 bases, with 8 bases remaining between them.

The chain links TRBV7-9 to TRBJ1-2, with TRBD1 matching 12 bases. After removal of 6 bases from V and 8 bases from J, the junction contained 13 bases not matched to a gene. The CDR3 consists of 16 residues. Germline V gene sequence: CDR1 SEHNR, CDR2 FQNEAQ (reference sequence). CDR3 residues: CASSFSGTGGFGGYTF. As DNA, the CDR3 is TGTGCCAGCAGTTTTTCCGGGACAGGGGGCTTCGGGGGCTACACCTTC.

Of note for this clone: The CDR3 ends on some other residue instead of the conserved phenylalanine or tryptophan, so this is likely a read error. The rearrangement joins TRBV6-6 to TRBJ1-2; D uncertain. This CDR3 is built from 15 residues. V was clipped by 7 bases and J by 2 bases, with 17 bases between them. The germline V gene encodes CDR1 MNHNY and CDR2 SVGAGI (reference sequence). The CDR3 here is CASTPLQNSNYGYTL. The CDR3, as DNA: TGTGCCAGCACCCCTCTTCAGAATTCGAACTATGGCTACACCCTC.

The chain is built from TRBV30 and TRBJ2-7; D perhaps matches TRBD1 (6 bases). CDR1 GTSNPN and CDR2 SVGIG come from the germline V gene (reference sequence). CDR3 length: 12 amino acids. V lost 4 bases and J 1 base, leaving 8 bases between the germline ends. The CDR3 loop is CAWTGASYEQYF. The CDR3 DNA reads as TGTGCCTGGACAGGGGCTTCCTACGAGCAGTACTTC.

V gene TRBV6-5 combines with J gene TRBJ1-1; D remains unclear. The length of the CDR3 is 14 residues. CDR1 is MNHEY and CDR2 is SVGAGI in the germline V gene. The ends were cut back, 5 bases at V and 4 bases at J, with 14 bases in the middle. The CDR3 DNA sequence: TGTGCCAGCAGTCCGTTTGAGGGAGGCACTGAAGCTTTCTTT. Encoded protein: CASSPFEGGTEAFF.